Listed here is a single T cell receptor beta chain. The source of the sample is a study of blood T cell repertoires in COVID-19. In the study overall: The analysed material was cDNA or gDNA that came from T cells, B-cell-depleted T cells, or PBMCs.

The V and J ends lost 1 base and 0 bases respectively, with 21 bases between them. This CDR3 spans 19 amino acids. Germline V CDR1 and CDR2: SGHVS, FQNEAQ. In the study's own analysis: Reference gene primer amplification in the assay estimated nucleated cell counts. Data came from immunoSEQ multiplex PCR; TCRdb stores just in-frame clones and leaves some out. That table furnishes V, J and clone size, whereas the DNA furnished D and trimming. Of under 300,000 clones listed, 85% to 90% are singletons. The sequence was collected from a woman aged 30 to 39 with COVID-19, enrolled during active disease. V usage is TRBV7-8 and J usage is TRBJ1-1; unclear D gene. Sequencing was done on a sample of peripheral blood. This CDR3 is CASSLGFLLSGRMNTEAFF. As DNA, the CDR3 is TGTGCCAGCAGCTTAGGGTTTCTTCTTTCTGGTAGAATGAACACTGAAGCTTTCTTT.